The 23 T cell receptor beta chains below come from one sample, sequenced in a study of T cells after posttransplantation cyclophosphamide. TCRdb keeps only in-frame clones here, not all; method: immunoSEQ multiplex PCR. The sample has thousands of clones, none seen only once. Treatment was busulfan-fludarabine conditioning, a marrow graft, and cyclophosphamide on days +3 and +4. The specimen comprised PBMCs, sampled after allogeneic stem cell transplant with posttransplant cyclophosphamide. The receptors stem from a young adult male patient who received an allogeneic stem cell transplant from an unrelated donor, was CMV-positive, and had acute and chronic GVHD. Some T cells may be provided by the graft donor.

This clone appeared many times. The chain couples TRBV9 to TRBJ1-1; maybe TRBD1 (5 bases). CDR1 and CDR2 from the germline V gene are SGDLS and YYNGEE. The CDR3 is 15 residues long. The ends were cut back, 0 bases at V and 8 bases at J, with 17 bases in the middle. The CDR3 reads CASSVATGPQGEAFF. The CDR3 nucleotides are TGTGCCAGCAGCGTAGCCACAGGCCCTCAAGGAGAAGCTTTCTTT.

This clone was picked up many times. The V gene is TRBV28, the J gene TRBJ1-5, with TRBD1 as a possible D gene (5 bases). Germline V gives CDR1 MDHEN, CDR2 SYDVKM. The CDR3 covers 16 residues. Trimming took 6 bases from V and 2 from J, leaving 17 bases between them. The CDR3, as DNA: TGTGCCAGCAGCAAAGGACAACGAGTAGGCAATCAGCCCCAGCATTTT. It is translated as CASSKGQRVGNQPQHF.

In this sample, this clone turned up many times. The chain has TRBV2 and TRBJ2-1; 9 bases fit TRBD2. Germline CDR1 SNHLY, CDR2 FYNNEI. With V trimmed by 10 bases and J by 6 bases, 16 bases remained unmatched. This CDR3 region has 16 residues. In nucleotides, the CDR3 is TGTGCCACCGGGGGTGGTAGCGGGGGTGGGGGCAATGAGCAGTTCTTC. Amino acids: CATGGGSGGGGNEQFF.

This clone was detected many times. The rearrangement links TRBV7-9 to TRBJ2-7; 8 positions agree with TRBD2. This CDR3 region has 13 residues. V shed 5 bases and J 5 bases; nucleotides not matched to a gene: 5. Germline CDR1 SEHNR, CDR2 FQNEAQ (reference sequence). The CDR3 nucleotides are TGTGCCAGCAGCCCCATAGCGGGGAACGAGCAGTACGTC. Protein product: CASSPIAGNEQYV.

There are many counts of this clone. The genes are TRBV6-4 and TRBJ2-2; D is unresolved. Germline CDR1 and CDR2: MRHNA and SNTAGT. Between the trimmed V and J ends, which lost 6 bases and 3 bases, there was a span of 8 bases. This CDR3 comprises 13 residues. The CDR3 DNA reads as TGTGCCAGCAGCCCCCGTGACACCGGGGAGCTGTTTTTT. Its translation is CASSPRDTGELFF.

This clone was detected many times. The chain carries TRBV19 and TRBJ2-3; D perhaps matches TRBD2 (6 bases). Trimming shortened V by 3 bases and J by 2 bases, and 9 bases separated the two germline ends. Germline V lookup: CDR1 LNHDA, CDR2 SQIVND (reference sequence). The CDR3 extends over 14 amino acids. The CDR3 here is CASSIRGITDTQYF. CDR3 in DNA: TGTGCCAGTAGTATCCGGGGGATCACAGATACGCAGTATTTT.

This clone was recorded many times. As DNA, the CDR3 is TGTGCCAGCAGTGGCAGGGGGGATGAAAAACTGTTTTTT. It yields the protein CASSGRGDEKLFF. This sequence joins TRBV2 and TRBJ1-4; 7 bases are shared with TRBD1. The V and J ends lost 4 bases and 6 bases, in that order; junction bases with no gene match: 2. Germline lookup yields CDR1 SNHLY and CDR2 FYNNEI. The CDR3 spans 13 residues. Combining the CDR3 with reference TRBV2 and TRBJ1-4 gives the whole variable domain EPEVTQTPSHQVTQMGQEVILRCVPISNHLYFYWYRQILGQKVEFLVSFYNNEISEKSEIFDDQFSVERPDGSNFTLKIRSTKLEDSAMYFCASSGRGDEKLFFGSGTQLSVL.

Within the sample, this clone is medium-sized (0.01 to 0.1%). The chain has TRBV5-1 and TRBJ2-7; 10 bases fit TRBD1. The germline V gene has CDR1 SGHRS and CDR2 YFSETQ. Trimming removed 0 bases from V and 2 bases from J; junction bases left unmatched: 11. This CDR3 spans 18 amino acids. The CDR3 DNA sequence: TGCGCCAGCAGCTTGGATTTGGGAGGGACAGGGGTGCCCTACGAGCAGTACTTC. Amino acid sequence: CASSLDLGGTGVPYEQYF.

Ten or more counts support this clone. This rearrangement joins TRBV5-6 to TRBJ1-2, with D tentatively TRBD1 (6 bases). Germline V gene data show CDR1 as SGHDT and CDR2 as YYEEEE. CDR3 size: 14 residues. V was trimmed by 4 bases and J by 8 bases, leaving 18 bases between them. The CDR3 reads CASSNRVRLGGYTF. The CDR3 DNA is TGTGCCAGCAGCAACAGGGTTCGGCTTGGAGGCTACACCTTC.

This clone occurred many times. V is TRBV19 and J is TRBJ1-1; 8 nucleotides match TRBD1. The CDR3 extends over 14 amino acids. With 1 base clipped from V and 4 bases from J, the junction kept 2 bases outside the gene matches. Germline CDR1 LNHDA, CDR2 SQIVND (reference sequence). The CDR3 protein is CASSIGTGLTEAFF. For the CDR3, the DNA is TGTGCCAGTAGTATAGGGACAGGGCTCACTGAAGCTTTCTTT.

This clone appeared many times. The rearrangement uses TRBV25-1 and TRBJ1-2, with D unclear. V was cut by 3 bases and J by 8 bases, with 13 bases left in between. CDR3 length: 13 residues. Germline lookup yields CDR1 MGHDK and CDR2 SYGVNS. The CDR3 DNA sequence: TGTGCCAGCAGTGATAGGGAAGCGGGGGGCTACACCTTC. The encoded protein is CASSDREAGGYTF.

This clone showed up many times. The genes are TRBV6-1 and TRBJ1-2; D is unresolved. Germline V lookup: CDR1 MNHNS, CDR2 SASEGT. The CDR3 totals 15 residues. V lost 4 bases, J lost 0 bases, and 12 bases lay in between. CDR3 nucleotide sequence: TGTGCCAGCAGTGTCGATTTTACTACTAACTATGGCTACACCTTC. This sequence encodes CASSVDFTTNYGYTF.

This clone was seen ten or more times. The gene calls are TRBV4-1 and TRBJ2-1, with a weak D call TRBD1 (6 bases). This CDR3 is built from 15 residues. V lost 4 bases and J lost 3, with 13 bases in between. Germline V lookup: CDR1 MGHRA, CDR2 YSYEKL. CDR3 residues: CASSLTGMGYNEQFF. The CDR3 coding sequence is TGCGCCAGCAGCCTCACAGGGATGGGCTACAATGAGCAGTTCTTC.

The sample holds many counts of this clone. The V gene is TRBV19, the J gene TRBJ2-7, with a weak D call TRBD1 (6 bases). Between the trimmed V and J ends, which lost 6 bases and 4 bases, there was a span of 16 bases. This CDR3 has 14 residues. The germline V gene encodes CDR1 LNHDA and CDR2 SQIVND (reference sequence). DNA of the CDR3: TGTGCCAGTAGGGGACCCGGGACACCGTACGAGCAGTACTTC. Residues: CASRGPGTPYEQYF.

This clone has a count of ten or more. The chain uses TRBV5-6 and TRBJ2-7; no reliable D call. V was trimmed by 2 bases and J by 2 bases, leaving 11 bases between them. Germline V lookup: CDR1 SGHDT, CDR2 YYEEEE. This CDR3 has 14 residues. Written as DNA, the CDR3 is TGTGCCAGCAGCTTTCGCCGGGTAACCTACGAGCAGTACGTC. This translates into CASSFRRVTYEQYV.

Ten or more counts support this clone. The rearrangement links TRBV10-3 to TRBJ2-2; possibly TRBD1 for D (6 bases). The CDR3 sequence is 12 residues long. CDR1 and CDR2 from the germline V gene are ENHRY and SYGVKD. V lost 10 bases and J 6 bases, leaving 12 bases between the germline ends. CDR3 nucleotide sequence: TGTGCCACACGGGACACCCCCGGGGAGCTGTTTTTT. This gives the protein CATRDTPGELFF.

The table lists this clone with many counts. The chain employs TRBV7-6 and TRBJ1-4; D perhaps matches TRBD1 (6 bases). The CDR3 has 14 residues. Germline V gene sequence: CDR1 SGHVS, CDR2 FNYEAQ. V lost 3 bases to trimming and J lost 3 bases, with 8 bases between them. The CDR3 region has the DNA TGTGCCAGCAGCTTGGACAGATCTAATGAAAAACTGTTTTTT. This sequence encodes CASSLDRSNEKLFF.

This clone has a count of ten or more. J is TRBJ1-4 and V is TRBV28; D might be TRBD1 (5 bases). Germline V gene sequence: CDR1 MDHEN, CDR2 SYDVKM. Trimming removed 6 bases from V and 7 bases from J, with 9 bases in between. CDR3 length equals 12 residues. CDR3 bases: TGTGCCAGCAGCCCTGACAGTGAAAAACTGTTTTTT. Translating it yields CASSPDSEKLFF.

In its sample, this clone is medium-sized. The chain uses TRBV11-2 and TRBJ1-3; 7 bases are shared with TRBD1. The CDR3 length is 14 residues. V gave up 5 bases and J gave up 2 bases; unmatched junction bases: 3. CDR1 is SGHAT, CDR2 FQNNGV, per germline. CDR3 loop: CASSIDRAGNTIYF. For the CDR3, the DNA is TGTGCCAGCAGCATCGACAGGGCTGGAAACACCATATATTTT.

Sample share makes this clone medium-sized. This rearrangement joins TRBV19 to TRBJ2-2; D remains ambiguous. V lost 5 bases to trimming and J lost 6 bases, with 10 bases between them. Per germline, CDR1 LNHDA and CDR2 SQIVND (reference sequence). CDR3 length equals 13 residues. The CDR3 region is CASSPAASGELFF. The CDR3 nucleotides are TGTGCCAGTAGTCCCGCAGCGTCCGGGGAGCTGTTTTTT.

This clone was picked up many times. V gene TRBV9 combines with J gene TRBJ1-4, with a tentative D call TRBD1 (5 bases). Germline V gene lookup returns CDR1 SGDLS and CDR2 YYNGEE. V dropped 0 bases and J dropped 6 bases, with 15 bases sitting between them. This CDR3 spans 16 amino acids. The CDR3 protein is CASSVGGATAHEKLFF. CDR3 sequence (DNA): TGTGCCAGCAGCGTAGGTGGAGCGACAGCCCATGAAAAACTGTTTTTT. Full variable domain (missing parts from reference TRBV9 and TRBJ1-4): DSGVTQTPKHLITATGQRVTLRCSPRSGDLSVYWYQQSLDQGLQFLIQYYNGEERAKGNILERFSAQQFPDLHSELNLSSLELGDSALYFCASSVGGATAHEKLFFGSGTQLSVL.

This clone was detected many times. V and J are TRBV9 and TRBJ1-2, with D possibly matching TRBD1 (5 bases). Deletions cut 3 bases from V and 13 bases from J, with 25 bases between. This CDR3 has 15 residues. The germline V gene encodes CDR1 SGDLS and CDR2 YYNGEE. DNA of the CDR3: TGTGCCAGCAGCGGAGACCCGGATGCGGGGACGGCACGCACCTTC. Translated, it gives CASSGDPDAGTARTF.

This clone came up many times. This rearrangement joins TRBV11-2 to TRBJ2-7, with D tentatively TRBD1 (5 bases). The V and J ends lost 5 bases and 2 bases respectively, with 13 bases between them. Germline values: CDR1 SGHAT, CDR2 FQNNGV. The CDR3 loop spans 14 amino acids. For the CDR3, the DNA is TGTGCCAGCAGCCTGACCCAGGGTCCCTACGAGCAGTACTTC. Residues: CASSLTQGPYEQYF.